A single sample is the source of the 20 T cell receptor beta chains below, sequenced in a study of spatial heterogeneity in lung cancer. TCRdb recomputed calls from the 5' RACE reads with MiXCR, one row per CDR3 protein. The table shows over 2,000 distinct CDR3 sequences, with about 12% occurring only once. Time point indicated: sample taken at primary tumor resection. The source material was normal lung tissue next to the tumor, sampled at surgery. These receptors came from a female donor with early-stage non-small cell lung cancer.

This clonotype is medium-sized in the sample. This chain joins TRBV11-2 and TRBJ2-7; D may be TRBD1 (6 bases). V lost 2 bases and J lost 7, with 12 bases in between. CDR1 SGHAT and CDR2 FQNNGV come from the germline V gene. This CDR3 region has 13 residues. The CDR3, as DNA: TGTGCCAGCAGCTTAATCAGGGGCGGGGAGCAGTACTTC. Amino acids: CASSLIRGGEQYF.

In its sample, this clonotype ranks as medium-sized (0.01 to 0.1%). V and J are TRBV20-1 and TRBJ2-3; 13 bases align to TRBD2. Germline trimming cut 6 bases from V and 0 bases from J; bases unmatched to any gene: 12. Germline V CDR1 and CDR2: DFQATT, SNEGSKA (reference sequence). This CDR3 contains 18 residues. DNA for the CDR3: TGCAGTGCGATACTAGCGGGGGGGCCCGTTTTTAGCACAGATACGCAGTATTTT. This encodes CSAILAGGPVFSTDTQYF.

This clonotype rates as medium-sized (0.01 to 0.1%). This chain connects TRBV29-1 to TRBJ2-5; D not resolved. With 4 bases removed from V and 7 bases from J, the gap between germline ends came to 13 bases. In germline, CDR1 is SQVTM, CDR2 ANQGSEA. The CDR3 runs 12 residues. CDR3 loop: CSVVLTGLTQYF. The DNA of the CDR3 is TGCAGCGTTGTACTTACGGGCCTGACCCAGTACTTC.

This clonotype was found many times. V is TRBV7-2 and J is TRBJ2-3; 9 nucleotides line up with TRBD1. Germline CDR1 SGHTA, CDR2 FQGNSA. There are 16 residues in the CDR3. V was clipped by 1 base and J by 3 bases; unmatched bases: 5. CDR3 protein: CASSLVGQGGTDTQYF. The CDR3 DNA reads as TGTGCCAGCAGCTTAGTGGGACAGGGAGGAACAGATACGCAGTATTTT.

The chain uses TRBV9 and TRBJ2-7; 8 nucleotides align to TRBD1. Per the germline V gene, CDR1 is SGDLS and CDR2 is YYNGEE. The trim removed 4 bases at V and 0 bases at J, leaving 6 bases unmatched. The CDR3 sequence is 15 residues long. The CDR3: CASSTGQGPSYEQYF. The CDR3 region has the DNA TGTGCCAGCAGCACCGGACAGGGCCCCTCCTACGAGCAGTACTTC.

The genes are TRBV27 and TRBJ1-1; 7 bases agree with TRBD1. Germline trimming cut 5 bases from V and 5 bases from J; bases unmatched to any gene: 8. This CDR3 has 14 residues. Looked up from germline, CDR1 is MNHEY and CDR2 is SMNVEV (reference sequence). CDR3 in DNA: TGTGCCAGCAGTCCCGAACAGGGGAGAACTGAAGCTTTCTTT. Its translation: CASSPEQGRTEAFF.

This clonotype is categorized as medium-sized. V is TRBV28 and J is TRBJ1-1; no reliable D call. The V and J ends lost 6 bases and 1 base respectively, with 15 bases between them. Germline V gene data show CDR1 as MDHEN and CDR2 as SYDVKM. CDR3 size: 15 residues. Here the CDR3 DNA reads TGTGCCAGCAGCACCATGACAAGTGCGAACACTGAAGCTTTCTTT. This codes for CASSTMTSANTEAFF.

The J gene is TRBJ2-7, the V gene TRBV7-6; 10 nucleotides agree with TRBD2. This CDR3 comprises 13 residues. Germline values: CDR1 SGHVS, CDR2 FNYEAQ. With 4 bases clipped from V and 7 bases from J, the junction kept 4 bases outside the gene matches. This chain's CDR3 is CASSSQAGGEQYF. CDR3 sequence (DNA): TGTGCCAGCAGCTCCCAAGCGGGAGGGGAGCAGTACTTC.

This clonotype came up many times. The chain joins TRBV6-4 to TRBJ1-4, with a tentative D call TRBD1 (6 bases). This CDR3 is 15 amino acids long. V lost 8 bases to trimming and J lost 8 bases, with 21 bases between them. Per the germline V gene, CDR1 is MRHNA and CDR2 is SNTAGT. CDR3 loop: CASRDTCREKEKLFF. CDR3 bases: TGTGCCAGCCGGGACACCTGTAGAGAAAAAGAAAAACTGTTTTTT.

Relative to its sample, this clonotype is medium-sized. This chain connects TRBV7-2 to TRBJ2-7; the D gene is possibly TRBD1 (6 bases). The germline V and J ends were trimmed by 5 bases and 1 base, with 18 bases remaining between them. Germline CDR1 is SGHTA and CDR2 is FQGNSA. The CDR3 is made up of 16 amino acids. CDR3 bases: TGTGCCAGCAGCAATCCGGGACACTTGACTTCCTACGAGCAGTACTTC. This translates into CASSNPGHLTSYEQYF.

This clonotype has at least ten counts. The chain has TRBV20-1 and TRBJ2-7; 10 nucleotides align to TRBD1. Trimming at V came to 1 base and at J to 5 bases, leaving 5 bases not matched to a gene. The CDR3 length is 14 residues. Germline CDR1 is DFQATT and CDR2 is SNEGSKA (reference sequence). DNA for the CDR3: TGCAGTGCTAGAGGGGACAGGGGTCACAACGAGCAGTACTTC. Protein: CSARGDRGHNEQYF.

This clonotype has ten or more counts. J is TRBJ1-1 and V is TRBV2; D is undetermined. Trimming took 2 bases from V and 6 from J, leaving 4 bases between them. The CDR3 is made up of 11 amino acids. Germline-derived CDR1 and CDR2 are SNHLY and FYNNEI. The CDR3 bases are TGTGCCAGCAGTGAACTACCTGAAGCTTTCTTT. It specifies CASSELPEAFF.

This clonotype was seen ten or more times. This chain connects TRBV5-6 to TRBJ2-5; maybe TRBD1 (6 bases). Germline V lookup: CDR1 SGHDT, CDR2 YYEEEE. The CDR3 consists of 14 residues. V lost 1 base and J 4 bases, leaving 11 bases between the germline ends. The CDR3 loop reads CASSLPRGRETQYF. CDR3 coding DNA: TGTGCCAGCAGCTTGCCCAGGGGACGAGAGACCCAGTACTTC.

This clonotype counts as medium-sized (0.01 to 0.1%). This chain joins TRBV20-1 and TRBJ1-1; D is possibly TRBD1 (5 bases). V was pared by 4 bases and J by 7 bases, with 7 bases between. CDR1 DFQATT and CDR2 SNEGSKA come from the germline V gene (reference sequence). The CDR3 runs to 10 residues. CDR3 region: CSAKRGEAFF. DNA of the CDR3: TGCAGTGCTAAGAGGGGTGAAGCTTTCTTT.

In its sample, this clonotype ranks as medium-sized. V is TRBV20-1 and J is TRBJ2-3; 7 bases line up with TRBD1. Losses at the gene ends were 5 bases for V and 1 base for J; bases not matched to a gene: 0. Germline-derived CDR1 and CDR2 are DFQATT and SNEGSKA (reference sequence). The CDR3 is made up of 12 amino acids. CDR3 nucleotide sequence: TGCAGTGCTGGACAGGGCACAGATACGCAGTATTTT. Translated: CSAGQGTDTQYF.

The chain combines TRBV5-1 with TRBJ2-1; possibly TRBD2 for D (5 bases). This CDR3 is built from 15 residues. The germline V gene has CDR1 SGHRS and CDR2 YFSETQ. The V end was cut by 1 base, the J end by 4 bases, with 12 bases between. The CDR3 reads CASSLTAATYNEQFF. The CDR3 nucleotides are TGCGCCAGCAGCTTGACAGCGGCAACTTACAATGAGCAGTTCTTC.

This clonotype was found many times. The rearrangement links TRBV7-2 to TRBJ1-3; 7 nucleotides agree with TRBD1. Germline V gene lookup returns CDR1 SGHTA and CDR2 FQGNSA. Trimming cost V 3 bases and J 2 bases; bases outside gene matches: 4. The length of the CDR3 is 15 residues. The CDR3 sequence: CASSFDRVTGNTIYF. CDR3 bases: TGTGCCAGCAGCTTTGACAGGGTGACTGGAAACACCATATATTTT.

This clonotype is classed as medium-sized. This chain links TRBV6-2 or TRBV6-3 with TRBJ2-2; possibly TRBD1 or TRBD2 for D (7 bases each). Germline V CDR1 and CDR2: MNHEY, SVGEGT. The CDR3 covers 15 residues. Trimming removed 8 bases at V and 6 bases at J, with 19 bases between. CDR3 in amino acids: CASFRGEGASGELFF. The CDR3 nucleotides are TGTGCCAGCTTCCGCGGGGAGGGGGCTTCCGGGGAGCTGTTTTTT.

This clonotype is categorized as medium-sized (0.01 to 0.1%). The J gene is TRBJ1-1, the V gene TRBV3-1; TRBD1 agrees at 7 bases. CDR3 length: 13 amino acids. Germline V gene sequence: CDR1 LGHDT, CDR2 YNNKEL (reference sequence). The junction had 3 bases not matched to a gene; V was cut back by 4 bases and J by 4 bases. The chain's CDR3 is CASSPTGVTEAFF. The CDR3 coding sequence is TGTGCCAGCAGCCCAACAGGGGTCACTGAAGCTTTCTTT.

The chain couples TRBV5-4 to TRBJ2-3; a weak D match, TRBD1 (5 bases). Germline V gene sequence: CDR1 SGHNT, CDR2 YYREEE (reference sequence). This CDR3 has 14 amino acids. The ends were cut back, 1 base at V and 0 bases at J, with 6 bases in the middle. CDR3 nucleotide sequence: TGTGCCAGCAGCTTGCAGGGAAGCACAGATACGCAGTATTTT. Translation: CASSLQGSTDTQYF.